Below, one T cell receptor beta chain is given with its context. Its antigen is still unknown. At one boundary the junction diverges from the germline segment, which might be a read error. The data were produced by immunoSEQ multiplex PCR, yet TCRdb's version contains in-frame clones alone and is incomplete. Among tens of thousands of clones listed, roughly nine tenths were seen once. The record originates from a study of T cell responses to AZD1222 COVID-19 vaccine. Study-level results: Two AZD1222 doses significantly raised spike-specific TCR breadth and depth over controls. Nearly half of the spike-specific TCRs reportedly recognize variant regions that carry no mutations. It should be noted that donors were predominantly white British and more often female, and clonal diversity was possibly underestimated. Just a handful of AZD1222 recipients tested seropositive at baseline.

The CDR3 sequence is 11 residues long. This sequence was found in an adult in good health. The V call is TRBV12-3 or TRBV12-4, the J call TRBJ1-6, with D tentatively TRBD1 (5 bases). The sample was peripheral blood, taken on day 0 of AZD1222 vaccination. In DNA, the CDR3 is TGTGCCAGCAGTTCGGGTTTATTTACAGGCTTT. This gives the protein CASSSGLFTGF.